This T cell receptor (beta chain) derives from a study of T cell responses to AZD1222 COVID-19 vaccine. With 5 bases removed from V and 10 bases from J, the gap between germline ends came to 15 bases. CDR3 length: 13 amino acids. Germline-derived CDR1 and CDR2 are MGHRA and YSYEKL. Data came from immunoSEQ multiplex PCR; TCRdb stores just in-frame clones and leaves some out. The data contain about 56,000 clones, 80% of them seen just once; the ten biggest clones take up around 5%. This clone has a single count. Its antigen remains unknown. Findings of the study overall: Vaccination with two AZD1222 doses was followed by a rise in Spike-specific TCR breadth and depth. A reported finding is that nearly half of spike-specific TCRs target unmutated variant regions. Most donors were white British, females outnumbered males, and clonal diversity was possibly underestimated. Baseline seropositivity occurred in only a handful of AZD1222 recipients.

The chain is built from TRBV4-1 and TRBJ2-1; D perhaps matches TRBD2 (5 bases). The sequences come from peripheral blood, collected 28 days after the second AZD1222 dose. The clonotype comes from an adult who received the AZD1222 COVID-19 vaccine. In DNA, the CDR3 is TGCGCCAGCAGCGGGTTGGGCGGGCTAGAGCAGTTCTTC. It is translated as CASSGLGGLEQFF.